This TCR beta chain derives from a study of blood T cell repertoires in COVID-19. Produced via immunoSEQ multiplex PCR; TCRdb's table is partial and in-frame only. The sample has 110,000 to 150,000 clones; 87% are singletons. Participant-reported clinical history was the basis for cohort assignment. In Cohort 3, a recovered donor had either two negative PCRs, clearance, or symptom resolution. Trimming cost V 6 bases and J 5 bases; bases outside gene matches: 9. The CDR3 covers 14 residues. CDR1 SGHTS and CDR2 YDEGEE come from the germline V gene. The specimen was PBMCs or T cells enriched from blood (not recorded which). This TCR was sampled from a man in his sixties who had recovered from COVID-19. V usage is TRBV5-8 and J usage is TRBJ1-1; 8 bases are a match to TRBD1. CDR3 DNA: TGTGCCAGCAACTTTGGACAGGGTTTTACTGAAGCTTTCTTT. It encodes CASNFGQGFTEAFF.